This TCR beta chain was retrieved from a study of T-cell memory formation after mild COVID-19. Notes on the study in general: There was no confirmation that second-wave clones peaking on day 37 were SARS-CoV-2 specific. There were some responding clones in pre-infection memory, which suggested that cross-reactive memory had joined. The CD4+ clones that contracted clustered mainly within CM and EM, and the CD8+ clones concentrated in EMRA.

TCRdb analysed the 5' RACE reads with MiXCR anew, one entry per CDR3 protein. The sample includes tens of thousands of distinct CDR3 sequences, about a quarter of them seen just once. On this clonotype: The antigen is unknown.

Trimming took 10 bases from V and 2 from J, leaving 14 bases between them. The germline gives CDR1 SNHLY, CDR2 FYNNEI. CDR3 length equals 14 residues. V usage is TRBV2 and J usage is TRBJ2-2; D is unclear. Specimen: PBMCs or a T cell subset sorted from them (not recorded which). This clonotype was sampled from a man in his late teens or twenties who had mild COVID-19 (a few samples of this study predate the infection). Cell type and time point are not known. CDR3 residues: CATRDSQNTGELFF. Written as DNA, the CDR3 is TGTGCCACCCGAGATAGTCAAAACACCGGGGAGCTGTTTTTT.